The 13 T cell receptor beta chains below come from one sample, sequenced in a study of OX40 agonist ivuxolimab in advanced cancers. This table comes from immunoSEQ multiplex PCR, and its TCRdb copy is limited to in-frame clones, with some not included. The table records tens of thousands of clones, more than 80% of them present only once. The sample here was CD4+ or CD8+ T cells sorted from blood, taken in a trial of the OX40 agonist ivuxolimab. The receptors originated from an adult with an advanced solid tumor such as melanoma, head and neck, liver or kidney cancer.

The chain links TRBV6-6 to TRBJ1-5, with TRBD1 as a possible D gene (5 bases). The CDR3 is 16 residues long. The germline gives CDR1 MNHNY, CDR2 SVGAGI (reference sequence). V lost 0 bases and J lost 0, with 9 bases in between. CDR3 in DNA: TGTGCCAGCAGTTACTCGAACAGGTATAGCAATCAGCCCCAGCATTTT. Protein product: CASSYSNRYSNQPQHF.

V is TRBV5-1 and J is TRBJ2-7, with D perhaps assigned TRBD1 or TRBD2 (7 bases each). The CDR3 runs 15 residues. The V end was cut by 3 bases, the J end by 0 bases, with 13 bases between. Germline V CDR1 and CDR2: SGHRS, YFSETQ. In DNA form, the CDR3 reads TGCGCCAGCAGCTGGGGAGGGGGCCTCTCCTACGAGCAGTACTTC. This codes for CASSWGGGLSYEQYF. The complete variable domain, with remaining parts taken from reference TRBV5-1 and TRBJ2-7, reads KAGVTQTPRYLIKTRGQQVTLSCSPISGHRSVSWYQQTPGQGLQFLFEYFSETQRNKGNFPGRFSGRQFSNSRSEMNVSTLELGDSALYLCASSWGGGLSYEQYFGPGTRLTVT.

A few counts support this clone. This sequence joins TRBV6-5 and TRBJ2-3; D possibly uses TRBD1 or TRBD2 (5 bases each). Trimming removed 4 bases from V and 2 bases from J, with 7 bases in between. Germline assignment: CDR1 MNHEY and CDR2 SVGAGI. The CDR3 extends over 13 amino acids. Written as DNA, the CDR3 is TGTGCCAGCAGTTCCGGGGCCACAGATACGCAGTATTTT. This sequence encodes CASSSGATDTQYF.

This sequence joins TRBV28 and TRBJ1-5, with 7 nucleotides matching TRBD1. The CDR3 consists of 18 residues. Germline-derived CDR1 and CDR2 are MDHEN and SYDVKM. V lost 3 bases to trimming and J lost 0 bases; unmatched junction nucleotides: 11. The CDR3 DNA sequence: TGTGCCAGCAGTTTTGGCAGGGGGGCTCAACATAGCAATCAGCCCCAGCATTTT. Translated: CASSFGRGAQHSNQPQHF. Supplemented by reference TRBV28 and TRBJ1-5, the full variable domain reads DVKVTQSSRYLVKRTGEKVFLECVQDMDHENMFWYRQDPGLGLRLIYFSYDVKMKEKGDIPEGYSVSREKKERFSLILESASTNQTSMYLCASSFGRGAQHSNQPQHFGDGTRLSIL.

The gene calls are TRBV19 and TRBJ1-5; 12 nucleotides match TRBD1. Trimming cost V 8 bases and J 1 base; bases outside gene matches: 12. Germline V gives CDR1 LNHDA, CDR2 SQIVND (reference sequence). The CDR3 spans 18 residues. This chain's CDR3 is CASQSGTGGFRSNQPQHF. The CDR3 DNA is TGTGCCAGTCAATCCGGGACAGGGGGCTTCAGGAGCAATCAGCCCCAGCATTTT.

The chain employs TRBV5-4 and TRBJ1-1; D unclear. CDR1 SGHNT and CDR2 YYREEE come from the germline V gene (reference sequence). CDR3 size: 15 residues. Trimming pared 4 bases from V and 0 bases from J, leaving 13 bases between. CDR3 amino acids: CASSANGLMNTEAFF. The CDR3 region has the DNA TGTGCCAGCAGCGCCAACGGGCTAATGAACACTGAAGCTTTCTTT.

CDR3 DNA sequence: TGTGCCAGCAGCCCTGTGGGGACAGTCTCGCGCTACACCTTC. Protein sequence: CASSPVGTVSRYTF. V usage is TRBV7-2 and J usage is TRBJ1-2; 7 bases map to TRBD1. Germline V lookup: CDR1 SGHTA, CDR2 FQGNSA. The CDR3 extends over 14 amino acids. J gave up 9 bases and V 5 bases, and 12 bases lay outside the gene matches.

The V gene is TRBV6-5, the J gene TRBJ2-1, with D perhaps being TRBD1 or TRBD2 (7 bases each). Trimming left V 5 bases short and J 10 bases short, with 15 bases between. Germline CDR1 MNHEY, CDR2 SVGAGI. This CDR3 region has 13 residues. The CDR3: CASSQRRGGEQFF. CDR3 sequence (DNA): TGTGCCAGCAGTCAGCGCAGGGGGGGGGAGCAGTTCTTC.

V gene TRBV2 combines with J gene TRBJ1-6; no reliable D call. Germline V CDR1 and CDR2: SNHLY, FYNNEI. The CDR3 contains 14 residues. Trimming removed 4 bases from V and 6 bases from J, with 10 bases in between. In nucleotides, the CDR3 is TGTGCCAGCAGTGGCTGGGGTACTAATTCACCCCTCCACTTT. Protein product: CASSGWGTNSPLHF.

This chain links TRBV21-1 with TRBJ2-3; TRBD1, the D gene given by the table, was not confirmed from the DNA. TRBV21-1 is a documented pseudogene. CDR3 size: 16 residues. The CDR3 here is CASSIPGQGGGDTQYF. The CDR3 DNA sequence: TGTGCCAGCAGCATACCGGGACAGGGGGGAGGGGATACGCAGTATTTT.

This chain connects TRBV5-6 to TRBJ2-3; 11 nucleotides line up with TRBD1. The CDR3 loop spans 14 amino acids. With V trimmed by 3 bases and J by 4 bases, 1 base remained unmatched. From germline, CDR1 is SGHDT and CDR2 YYEEEE. Here the CDR3 reads CASSWGQGADTQYF. In DNA, the CDR3 is TGTGCCAGCAGCTGGGGACAGGGGGCAGATACGCAGTATTTT.

CDR3 DNA: TGTGCCAGCAGCTTAGGGGGGATTGAGAACACTGAAGCTTTCTTT. Protein sequence: CASSLGGIENTEAFF. The chain couples TRBV7-9 to TRBJ1-1; tentative D call: TRBD1 (5 bases). The germline V gene has CDR1 SEHNR and CDR2 FQNEAQ (reference sequence). This CDR3 spans 15 amino acids. Trimming removed 1 base at V and 1 base at J, with 10 bases between.

The chain links TRBV30 to TRBJ2-7, with 7 bases matching TRBD2. Losses at the gene ends were 3 bases for V and 2 bases for J; bases not matched to a gene: 13. CDR1 and CDR2 from the germline V gene are GTSNPN and SVGIG (reference sequence). The CDR3 loop spans 16 amino acids. The CDR3 bases are TGTGCCTGGAGCCATAATTGGCCGGGGGGTGCCTACGAGCAGTACTTC. Protein product: CAWSHNWPGGAYEQYF.